The clone carrying this T cell receptor beta chain was counted many times. The data derive from a study of patients and donors after allogeneic stem cell transplantation. TCRdb reanalysed the RT-PCR reads using MiXCR and keeps one entry per CDR3 protein. The sample includes approximately 150,000 distinct CDR3 sequences, roughly 24% of them seen just once. Germline V gene sequence: CDR1 SGHDN, CDR2 FVKESK. CDR3 length: 12 amino acids. Unmatched junction bases numbered 4, after V lost 3 bases and J lost 10 bases. This chain joins TRBV14 and TRBJ1-2, with 8 bases that match TRBD1. The sample taken for sequencing was blood, either unsorted or a sorted T cell fraction (not recorded which). The TCR originated in a human donor who was either an allogeneic HSCT recipient or a stem cell or donor lymphocyte infusion donor (not recorded which). It is not recorded whose cells these are; they may come from a transplant donor. The CDR3 nucleotides read TGTGCCAGCAGCCAGGACAGGGTAGTCTACACCTTC. This sequence encodes CASSQDRVVYTF.